The rows below give T cell receptor beta chains drawn from one sample of a study of T cell responses to AZD1222 COVID-19 vaccine. Sequencing was performed with immunoSEQ multiplex PCR; in TCRdb, only in-frame clones are kept and a portion is missing. The data contain 180,000 or so clones, 80% to 90% of them singletons. This specimen consisted of peripheral blood, obtained on day 0 of AZD1222 vaccination. The source of these receptors is an adult in good health. Both conserved end residues are part of each CDR3. D genes are given only for firm matches. Only some rows state a clone size, as once, few, many or a class for expanded clones.

TRBV6-6,NA,TRBJ2-7,NA,CASRSGDKNYEQYF,TGTGCCAGCCGAAGCGGAGATAAGAACTACGAGCAGTACTTC
TRBV7-2,NA,TRBJ1-6,NA,CASSFGHQAPLHF,TGTGCCAGCAGCTTCGGTCACCAAGCACCCCTCCACTTT
TRBV2,NA,TRBJ1-5,NA,CASSERVSNQPQHF,TGTGCCAGCAGTGAACGGGTTAGCAATCAGCCCCAGCATTTT
TRBV27,NA,TRBJ2-7,NA,CASMARLQPYEQYF,TGTGCCAGCATGGCTCGGCTACAGCCTTACGAGCAGTACTTC
TRBV5-4,TRBD1,TRBJ1-6,NA,CASSPRTGGINSPLHF,TGTGCCAGCAGTCCCCGGACAGGGGGGATCAATTCACCCCTCCACTTT
TRBV2,TRBD2,TRBJ2-5,NA,CASTREETQYF,TGTGCCAGCACGCGGGAGGAGACCCAGTACTTC
TRBV28,NA,TRBJ2-7,NA,CASSRDVYEQYF,TGTGCCAGCAGTCGGGACGTCTACGAGCAGTACTTC
TRBV3-1/TRBV3-2,TRBD1,TRBJ2-6,NA,CASSQRGPDVLTF,TGTGCCAGCAGCCAAAGGGGGCCCGACGTCCTGACTTTC
TRBV21-1,NA,TRBJ2-6,NA,CASSKVKDGTGGYRANVLTF,TGTGCCAGCAGCAAAGTGAAAGACGGAACAGGGGGCTACCGGGCCAACGTCCTGACTTTC
TRBV28,TRBD1,TRBJ2-7,NA,CASSSGTVPYEQYF,TGTGCCAGCAGTTCCGGGACAGTCCCCTACGAGCAGTACTTC
TRBV10-1,TRBD1,TRBJ2-1,NA,CASKIFTGTGGNEQFF,TGCGCCAGCAAAATTTTTACCGGGACAGGGGGTAATGAGCAGTTCTTC
TRBV9,NA,TRBJ2-3,NA,CASSAPGGFTDTQYF,TGTGCCAGCAGCGCTCCGGGGGGCTTTACAGATACGCAGTATTTT
TRBV6-5,TRBD1,TRBJ1-5,NA,CASSFGTGGNQPQHF,TGTGCCAGCAGTTTTGGGACAGGGGGCAATCAGCCCCAGCATTTT
TRBV6-1,NA,TRBJ1-4,NA,CASSELGRGNEKLFF,TGTGCCAGCAGTGAATTGGGGAGGGGGAATGAAAAACTGTTTTTT
TRBV19,TRBD1,TRBJ2-5,NA,CASSIQGAQETQYF,TGTGCCAGTAGTATTCAGGGGGCCCAAGAGACCCAGTACTTC
TRBV9,NA,TRBJ1-1,NA,CASSVGSGTEAFF,TGTGCCAGCAGCGTGGGAAGTGGGACTGAAGCTTTCTTT
TRBV5-1,TRBD1,TRBJ2-1,NA,CASSLHRGYNEQFF,TGCGCCAGCAGCTTGCACAGGGGATACAATGAGCAGTTCTTC
TRBV6-6,NA,TRBJ1-1,few,CASSYSPSGMNTEAFF,TGTGCCAGCAGTTACTCCCCCAGCGGGATGAACACTGAAGCTTTCTTT
TRBV19,NA,TRBJ2-2,once,CASSIDGGQDGELFF,TGTGCCAGTAGTATAGATGGGGGGCAGGACGGGGAGCTGTTTTTT
TRBV19,NA,TRBJ1-2,NA,CASTPASLPYGYTF,TGTGCCAGTACCCCGGCCTCCCTACCCTATGGCTACACCTTC
TRBV1,NA,TRBJ2-7,NA,CTSPLSGTYTYEQYF,TGCACCAGCCCACTTTCCGGGACCTATACCTACGAGCAGTACTTC
TRBV20-1,NA,TRBJ1-1,NA,CSATGFSEAFF,TGCAGTGCTACAGGGTTTTCTGAAGCTTTCTTT
TRBV23-1,TRBD1,TRBJ2-7,NA,CASSPNRGEQYF,TGCGCCAGCAGTCCTAACAGGGGAGAGCAGTACTTC
TRBV5-1,NA,TRBJ1-1,NA,CASSFGHKGRNTEAFF,TGCGCCAGCAGTTTCGGACACAAAGGGCGGAACACTGAAGCTTTCTTT
TRBV11-3,TRBD1,TRBJ2-7,once,CASSLPGTVLYEQYF,TGTGCCAGCAGCTTACCCGGGACAGTACTCTACGAGCAGTACTTC